This entry describes one T cell receptor (beta chain). Antigen unknown. The CDR3 covers 18 residues. Trimming removed 3 bases at V and 7 bases at J, with 25 bases between. CDR1 is LGHNT, CDR2 FRNRAP, per germline. This sample was included in a study of shared clonotypes between healthy human individuals. Study context: There were three CD4 naive, three CD4 memory, two CD8 naive and one CD8 memory plates per donor.

Study-level results: The study drew on few donors, limiting represented genetic and exposure-history diversity.

Donors were healthy HIV-negative adults without recently reported acute infections or vaccinations. The donors were all Caucasian adults (living in Nashville, Tennessee). Sequenced by immunoSEQ multiplex PCR; TCRdb stores in-frame clones only, minus some. The sample has a few million clones; just over 90% are singletons. The chain joins TRBV12-5 to TRBJ2-1; D is perhaps TRBD2 (8 bases). Sequencing used naive CD4+ T cells sorted from blood. Subset meaning: CD45RA+ positively selected. The sequence derives from a young man in good health. The CDR3 protein is CASGFSASRDSGGNEQFF. CDR3 in DNA: TGTGCTAGTGGTTTCTCGGCAAGCCGGGACAGCGGGGGAAATGAGCAGTTCTTC.